Reported below is one T cell receptor (beta chain). This sample was included in a study of cytomegalovirus exposure and HLA in healthy donors. Germline lookup yields CDR1 SGHDN and CDR2 FVKESK. Trimming took 3 bases from V and 1 from J, leaving 14 bases between them. The CDR3 covers 16 residues. Primers for the PCR totalled 60 Vbeta and 13 Jbeta. Source study methods: Per a later analysis, the number of unique TCR beta chains was some 75 million, of which roughly 9.9 million were shared. Some clones are missing from TCRdb's copy, which holds only in-frame ones; the method was immunoSEQ multiplex PCR. The V and J calls and clone size were taken over from that table, and D and trimming were inferred from the DNA. The sample includes 120,000 or so clones, 80% to 90% of them seen just once.

The sample was PBMCs. This clonotype was obtained from a male donor in good health and CMV-seropositive. The chain carries TRBV14 and TRBJ2-3; possibly TRBD1 for D (6 bases). CDR3 DNA: TGTGCCAGCAGCCAGGGGGCAGGGGTACGCACAGATACGCAGTATTTT. It translates to CASSQGAGVRTDTQYF.